The present TCR beta chain was sequenced within a study of blood T cells in healthy people across ages. This clonotype was recorded a few times. The draw of peripheral blood yielded ten milliliters from each donor. Per sample, no less than 6 micrograms of total RNA were extracted. From germline, CDR1 is MNHNY and CDR2 SVGAGI (reference sequence). The CDR3 is made up of 15 amino acids. V lost 5 bases and J lost 2, with 16 bases in between. Sample-barcoded 5' priming and a J-beta primer mix drove a second PCR of 7 to 11 cycles. A single record per CDR3 protein comes from TCRdb applying MiXCR to the 5' RACE reads. The sample has 1.5 million to 2 million distinct CDR3 sequences, about 35% seen once.

This chain connects TRBV6-6 to TRBJ2-7, with D perhaps matching TRBD1 (6 bases). The TCR comes from a woman aged 25 to 45 in good health. The sequencing input was blood. DNA for the CDR3: TGTGCCAGCAGTCCCTCCCGACAGGCGCCCTACGAGCAGTACTTC. Protein product: CASSPSRQAPYEQYF.